The clone carrying this T cell receptor (beta chain) was seen just once. The antigen is unknown. Generated by immunoSEQ multiplex PCR, the TCRdb table keeps only in-frame clones and is missing some. The sample shows some 45,000 clones, 86% of them seen only once. The data derive from a study of T cell clones after liver transplantation. Study in general: Third-party-reactive TCRbeta sequences from pre-transplant mixed lymphocyte reactions served as antigen-independent comparators. Draws occurred before transplant, before withdrawal, and after complete or failed withdrawal. Whole-study findings and limits: Donor-reactive sequences fell more than third party-reactive ones, suggesting partial deletion.

The CDR3 covers 18 residues. Trimming took 4 bases from V and 5 from J; bases not matched to a gene: 15. Germline CDR1 SEHNR, CDR2 FQNEAQ (reference sequence). The clonotype comes from a human patient who received a liver transplant. The T cells may partly be graft donor cells. The gene calls are TRBV7-9 and TRBJ1-2; 11 bases are a match to TRBD1. The specimen was CD4+ T cells from blood, collected 24 months after liver transplant. The CDR3, as DNA: TGTGCCAGCAGCTCCATTAGGACAGGGGGCGATGAGGTATATGGCTACACCTTC. Amino acids: CASSSIRTGGDEVYGYTF.